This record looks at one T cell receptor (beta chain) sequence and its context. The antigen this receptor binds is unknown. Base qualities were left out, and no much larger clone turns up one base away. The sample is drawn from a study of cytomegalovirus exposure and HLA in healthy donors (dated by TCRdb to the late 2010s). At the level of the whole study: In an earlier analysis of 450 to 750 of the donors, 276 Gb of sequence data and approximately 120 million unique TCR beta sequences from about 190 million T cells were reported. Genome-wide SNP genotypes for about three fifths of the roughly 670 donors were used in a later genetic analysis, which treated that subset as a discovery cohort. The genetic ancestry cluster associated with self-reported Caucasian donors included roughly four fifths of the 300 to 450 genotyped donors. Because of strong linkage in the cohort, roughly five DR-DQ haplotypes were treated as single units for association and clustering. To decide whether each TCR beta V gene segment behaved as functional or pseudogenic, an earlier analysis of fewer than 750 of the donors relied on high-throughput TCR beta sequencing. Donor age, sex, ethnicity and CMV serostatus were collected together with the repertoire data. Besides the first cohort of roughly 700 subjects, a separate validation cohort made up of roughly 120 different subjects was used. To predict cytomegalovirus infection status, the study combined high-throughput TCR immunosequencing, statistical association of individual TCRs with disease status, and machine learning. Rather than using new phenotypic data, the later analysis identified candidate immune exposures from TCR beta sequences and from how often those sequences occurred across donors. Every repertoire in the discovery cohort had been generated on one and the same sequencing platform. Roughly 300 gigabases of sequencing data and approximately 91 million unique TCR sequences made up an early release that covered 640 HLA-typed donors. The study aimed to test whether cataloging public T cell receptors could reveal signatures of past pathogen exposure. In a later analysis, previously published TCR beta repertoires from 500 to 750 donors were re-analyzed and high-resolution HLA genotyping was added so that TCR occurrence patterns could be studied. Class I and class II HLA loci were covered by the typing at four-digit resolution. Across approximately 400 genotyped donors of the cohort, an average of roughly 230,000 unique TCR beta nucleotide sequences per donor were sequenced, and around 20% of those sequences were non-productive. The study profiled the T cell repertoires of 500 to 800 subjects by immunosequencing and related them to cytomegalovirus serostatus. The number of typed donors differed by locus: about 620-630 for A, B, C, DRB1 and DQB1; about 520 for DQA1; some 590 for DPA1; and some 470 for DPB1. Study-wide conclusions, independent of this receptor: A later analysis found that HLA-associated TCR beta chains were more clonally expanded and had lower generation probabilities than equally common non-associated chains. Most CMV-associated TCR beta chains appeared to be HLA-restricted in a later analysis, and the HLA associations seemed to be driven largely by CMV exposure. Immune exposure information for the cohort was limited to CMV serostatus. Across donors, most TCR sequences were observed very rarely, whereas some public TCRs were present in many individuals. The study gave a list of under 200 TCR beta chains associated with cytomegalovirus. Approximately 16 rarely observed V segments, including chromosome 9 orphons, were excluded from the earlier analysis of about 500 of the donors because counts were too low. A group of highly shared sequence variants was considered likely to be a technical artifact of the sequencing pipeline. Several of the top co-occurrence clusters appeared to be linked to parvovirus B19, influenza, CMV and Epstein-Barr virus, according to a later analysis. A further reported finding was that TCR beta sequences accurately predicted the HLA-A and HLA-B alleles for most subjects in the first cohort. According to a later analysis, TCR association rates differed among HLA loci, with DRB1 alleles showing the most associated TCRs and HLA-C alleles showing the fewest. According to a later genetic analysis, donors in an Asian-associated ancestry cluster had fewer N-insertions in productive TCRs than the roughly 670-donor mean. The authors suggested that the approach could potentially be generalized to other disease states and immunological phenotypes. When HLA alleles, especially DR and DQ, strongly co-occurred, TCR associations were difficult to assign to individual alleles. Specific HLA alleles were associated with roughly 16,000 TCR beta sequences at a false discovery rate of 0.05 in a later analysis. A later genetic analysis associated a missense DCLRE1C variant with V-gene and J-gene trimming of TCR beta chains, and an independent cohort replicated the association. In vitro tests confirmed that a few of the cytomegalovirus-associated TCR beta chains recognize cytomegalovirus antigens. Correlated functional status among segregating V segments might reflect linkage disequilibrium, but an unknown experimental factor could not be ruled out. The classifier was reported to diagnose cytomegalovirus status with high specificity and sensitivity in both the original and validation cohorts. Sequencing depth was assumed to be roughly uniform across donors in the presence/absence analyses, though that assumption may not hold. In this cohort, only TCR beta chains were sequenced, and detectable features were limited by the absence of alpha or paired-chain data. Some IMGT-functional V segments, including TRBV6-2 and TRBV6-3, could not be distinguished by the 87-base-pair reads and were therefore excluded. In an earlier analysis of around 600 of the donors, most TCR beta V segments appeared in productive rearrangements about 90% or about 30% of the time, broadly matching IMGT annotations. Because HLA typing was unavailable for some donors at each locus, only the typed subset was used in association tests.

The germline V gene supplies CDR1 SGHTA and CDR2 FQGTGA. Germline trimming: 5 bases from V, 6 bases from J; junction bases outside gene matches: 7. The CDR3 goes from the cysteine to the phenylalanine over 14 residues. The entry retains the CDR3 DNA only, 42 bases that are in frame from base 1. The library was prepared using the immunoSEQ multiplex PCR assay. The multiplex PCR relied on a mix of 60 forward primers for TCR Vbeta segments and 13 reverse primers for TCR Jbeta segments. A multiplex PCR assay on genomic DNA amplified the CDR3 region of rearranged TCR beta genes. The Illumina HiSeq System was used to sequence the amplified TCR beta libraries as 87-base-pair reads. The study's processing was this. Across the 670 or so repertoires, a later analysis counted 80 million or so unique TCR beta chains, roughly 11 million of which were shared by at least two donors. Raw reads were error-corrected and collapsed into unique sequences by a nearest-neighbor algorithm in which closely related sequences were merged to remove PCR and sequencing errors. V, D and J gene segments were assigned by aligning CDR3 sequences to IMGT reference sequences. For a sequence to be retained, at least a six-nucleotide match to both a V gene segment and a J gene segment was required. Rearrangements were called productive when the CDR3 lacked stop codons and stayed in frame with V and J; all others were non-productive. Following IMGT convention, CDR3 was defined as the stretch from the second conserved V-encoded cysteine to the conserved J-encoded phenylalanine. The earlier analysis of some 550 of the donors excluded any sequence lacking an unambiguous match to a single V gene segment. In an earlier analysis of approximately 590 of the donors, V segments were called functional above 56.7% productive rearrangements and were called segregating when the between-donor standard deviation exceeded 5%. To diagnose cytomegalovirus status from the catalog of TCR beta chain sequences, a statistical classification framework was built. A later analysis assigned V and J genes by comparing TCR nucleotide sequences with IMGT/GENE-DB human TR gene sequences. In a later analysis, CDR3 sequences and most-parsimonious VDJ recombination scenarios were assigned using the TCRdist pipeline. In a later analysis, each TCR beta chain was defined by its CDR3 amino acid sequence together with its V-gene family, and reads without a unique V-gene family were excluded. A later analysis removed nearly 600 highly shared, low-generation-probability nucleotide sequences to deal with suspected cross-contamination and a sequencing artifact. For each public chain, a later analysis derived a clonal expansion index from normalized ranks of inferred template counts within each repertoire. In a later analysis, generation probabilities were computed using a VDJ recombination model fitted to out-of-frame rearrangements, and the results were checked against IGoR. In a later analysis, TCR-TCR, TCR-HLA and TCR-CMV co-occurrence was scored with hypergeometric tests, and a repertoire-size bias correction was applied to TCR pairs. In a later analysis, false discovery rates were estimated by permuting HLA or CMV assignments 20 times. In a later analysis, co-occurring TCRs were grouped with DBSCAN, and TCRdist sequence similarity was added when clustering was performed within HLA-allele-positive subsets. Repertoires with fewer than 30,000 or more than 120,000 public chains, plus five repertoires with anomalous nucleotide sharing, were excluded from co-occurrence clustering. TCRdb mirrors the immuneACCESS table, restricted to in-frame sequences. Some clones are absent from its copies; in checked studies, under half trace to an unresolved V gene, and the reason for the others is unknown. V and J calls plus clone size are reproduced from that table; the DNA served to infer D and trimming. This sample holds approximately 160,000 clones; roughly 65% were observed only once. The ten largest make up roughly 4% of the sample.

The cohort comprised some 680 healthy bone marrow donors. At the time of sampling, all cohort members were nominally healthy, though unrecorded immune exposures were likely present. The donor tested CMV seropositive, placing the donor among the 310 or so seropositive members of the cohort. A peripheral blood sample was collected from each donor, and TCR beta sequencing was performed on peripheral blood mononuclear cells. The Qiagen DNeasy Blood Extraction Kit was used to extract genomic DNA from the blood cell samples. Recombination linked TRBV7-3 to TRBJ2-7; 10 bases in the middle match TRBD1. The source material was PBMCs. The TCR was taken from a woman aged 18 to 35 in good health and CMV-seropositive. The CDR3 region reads CASSPRDRGSEQYF. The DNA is TGTGCCAGCAGCCCCCGGGACAGGGGATCCGAGCAGTACTTC.